This paragraph covers one T cell receptor beta chain sequence. The method was immunoSEQ multiplex PCR; TCRdb's version includes in-frame clones alone and lacks a portion of them. Of 140,000 or so clones in the sample, around 83% were seen once. The sample originates from a study of blood T cell repertoires in COVID-19. Looking at the study overall: Nucleic acid was either cDNA or gDNA, and it came from T cells, B-cell-depleted T cells, or PBMCs.

Cohort 3 donors were reported recovered after two negative PCRs, clearance, or symptom resolution. Sequenced input: PBMCs or T cells enriched from blood (not recorded which). The source of this sequence is a man between 45 and 60 years old who had recovered from COVID-19.

This CDR3 reads CASSLQGLWNTEAFF. The CDR3 DNA reads as TGCGCCAGCAGCTTGCAGGGGTTGTGGAACACTGAAGCTTTCTTT. The chain links TRBV5-1 to TRBJ1-1, with a weak D call TRBD1 (6 bases). This CDR3 has 15 amino acids. The V end lost 1 base, the J end lost 1 base, and 11 bases lay between the germline ends. Germline V gene sequence: CDR1 SGHRS, CDR2 YFSETQ.